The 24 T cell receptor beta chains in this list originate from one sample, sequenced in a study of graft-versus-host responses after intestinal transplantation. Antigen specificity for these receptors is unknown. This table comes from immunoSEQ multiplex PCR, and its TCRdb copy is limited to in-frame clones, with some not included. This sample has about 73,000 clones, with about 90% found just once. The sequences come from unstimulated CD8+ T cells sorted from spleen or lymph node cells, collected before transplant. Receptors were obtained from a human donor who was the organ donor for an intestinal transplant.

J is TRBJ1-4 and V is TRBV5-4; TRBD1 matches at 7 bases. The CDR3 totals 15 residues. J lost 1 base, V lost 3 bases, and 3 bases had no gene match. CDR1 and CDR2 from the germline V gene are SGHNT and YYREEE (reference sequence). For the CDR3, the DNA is TGTGCCAGCAGCTCCGGGGACAGAACTAATGAAAAACTGTTTTTT. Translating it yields CASSSGDRTNEKLFF.

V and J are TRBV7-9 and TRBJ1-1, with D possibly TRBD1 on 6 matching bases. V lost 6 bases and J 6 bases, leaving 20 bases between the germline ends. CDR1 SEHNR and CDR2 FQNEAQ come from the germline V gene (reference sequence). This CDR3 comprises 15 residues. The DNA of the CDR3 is TGTGCCAGCAGAAAAGTGACAGGCCGGCATCCTGAAGCTTTCTTT. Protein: CASRKVTGRHPEAFF. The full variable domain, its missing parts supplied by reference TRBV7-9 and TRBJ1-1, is DTGVSQNPRHKITKRGQNVTFRCDPISEHNRLYWYRQTLGQGPEFLTYFQNEAQLEKSRLLSDRFSAERPKGSFSTLEIQRTEQGDSAMYLCASRKVTGRHPEAFFGQGTRLTVV.

The CDR3 protein is CASSVSLAGDYEQYV. The CDR3 coding sequence is TGTGCCAGCAGCGTAAGCCTAGCGGGGGACTACGAGCAGTACGTC. This rearrangement joins TRBV9 to TRBJ2-7, with 10 bases matching TRBD2. The CDR3 runs 15 residues. The V gene end was trimmed by 1 base and the J gene end by 3 bases; junction bases not matched to a gene: 4. Germline V gene data show CDR1 as SGDLS and CDR2 as YYNGEE.

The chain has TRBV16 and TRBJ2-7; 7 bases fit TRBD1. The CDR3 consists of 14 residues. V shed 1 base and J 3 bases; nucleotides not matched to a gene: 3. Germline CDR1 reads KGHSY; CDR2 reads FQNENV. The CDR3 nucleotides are TGTGCCAGCAGCCAATGGGACAGCTACTACGAGCAGTACGTC. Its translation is CASSQWDSYYEQYV.

Here the CDR3 reads CASSIGGTREQETQYF. The CDR3 region has the DNA TGTGCCAGTAGTATTGGCGGGACTAGGGAACAAGAGACCCAGTACTTC. The J gene is TRBJ2-5, the V gene TRBV19, with 8 positions matching TRBD2. There are 16 residues in the CDR3. Germline V gene lookup returns CDR1 LNHDA and CDR2 SQIVND (reference sequence). V was pared by 3 bases and J by 2 bases, with 8 bases of the junction left unmatched.

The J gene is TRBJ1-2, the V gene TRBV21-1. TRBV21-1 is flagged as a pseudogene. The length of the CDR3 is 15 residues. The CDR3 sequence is CASSKVHGDAYGYTF. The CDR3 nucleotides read TGTGCCAGCAGCAAAGTTCACGGGGATGCCTATGGCTACACCTTC.

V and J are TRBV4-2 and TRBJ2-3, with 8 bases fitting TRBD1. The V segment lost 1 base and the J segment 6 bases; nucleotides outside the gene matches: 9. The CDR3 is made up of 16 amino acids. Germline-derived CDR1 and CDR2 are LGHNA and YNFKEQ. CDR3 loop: CASSQASQDRVDTQYF. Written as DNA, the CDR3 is TGTGCCAGCAGCCAAGCCTCCCAGGACAGGGTTGATACGCAGTATTTT.

The CDR3: CASSSTLAAEQYV. The CDR3 DNA reads TGTGCCAGCAGCTCGACCCTGGCGGCGGAGCAGTACGTC. The V call is TRBV6-1, the J call TRBJ2-7; D is ambiguous. Trimming left V 6 bases short and J 7 bases short, with 16 bases between. Germline values: CDR1 MNHNS, CDR2 SASEGT. The CDR3 covers 13 residues.

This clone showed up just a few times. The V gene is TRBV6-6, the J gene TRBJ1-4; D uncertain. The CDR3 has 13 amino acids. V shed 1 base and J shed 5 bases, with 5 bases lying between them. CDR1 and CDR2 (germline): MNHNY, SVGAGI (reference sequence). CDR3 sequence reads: CASSYWANEKLFF. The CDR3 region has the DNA TGTGCCAGCAGTTACTGGGCGAATGAAAAACTGTTTTTT.

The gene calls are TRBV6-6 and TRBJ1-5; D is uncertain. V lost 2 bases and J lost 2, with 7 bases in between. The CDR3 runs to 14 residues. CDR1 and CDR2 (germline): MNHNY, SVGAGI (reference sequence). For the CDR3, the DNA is TGTGCCAGCAGTTACGAGGTTGGCAATCAGCCCCAGCATTTT. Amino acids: CASSYEVGNQPQHF.

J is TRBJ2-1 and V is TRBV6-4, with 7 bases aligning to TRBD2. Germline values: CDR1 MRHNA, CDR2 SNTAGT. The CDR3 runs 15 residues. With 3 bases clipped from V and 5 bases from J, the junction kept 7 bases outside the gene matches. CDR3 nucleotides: TGTGCCAGCAGTGAAGGCAGCGGGGCCAACAATGAGCAGTTCTTC. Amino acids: CASSEGSGANNEQFF.

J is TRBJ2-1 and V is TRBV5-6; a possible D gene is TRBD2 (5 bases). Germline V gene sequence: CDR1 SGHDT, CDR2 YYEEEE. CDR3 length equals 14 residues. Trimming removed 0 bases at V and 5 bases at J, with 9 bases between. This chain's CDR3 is CASSLGTGHNEQFF. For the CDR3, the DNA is TGTGCCAGCAGCTTGGGGACTGGTCACAATGAGCAGTTCTTC.

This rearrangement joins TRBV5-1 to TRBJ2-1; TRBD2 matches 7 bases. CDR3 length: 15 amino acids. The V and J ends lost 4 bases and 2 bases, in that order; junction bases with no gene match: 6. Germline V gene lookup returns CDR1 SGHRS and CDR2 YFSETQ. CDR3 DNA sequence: TGCGCCAGCAGCGGAAGCGGGGAGACCTACAATGAGCAGTTCTTC. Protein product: CASSGSGETYNEQFF.

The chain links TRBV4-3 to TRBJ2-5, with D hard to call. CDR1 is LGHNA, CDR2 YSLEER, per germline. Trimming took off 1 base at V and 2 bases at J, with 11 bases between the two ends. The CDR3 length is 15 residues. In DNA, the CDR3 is TGCGCCAGCAGCCAAGGATTAGCAGAACAAGAGACCCAGTACTTC. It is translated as CASSQGLAEQETQYF.

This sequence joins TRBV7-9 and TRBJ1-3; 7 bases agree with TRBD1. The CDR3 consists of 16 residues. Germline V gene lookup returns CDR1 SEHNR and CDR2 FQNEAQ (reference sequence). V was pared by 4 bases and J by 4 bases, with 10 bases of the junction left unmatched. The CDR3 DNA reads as TGTGCCAGCAGCTGGTCAGGGACAGCGCAGGGAAACACCATATATTTT. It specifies CASSWSGTAQGNTIYF. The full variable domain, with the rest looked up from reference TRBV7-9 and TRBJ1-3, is DTGVSQNPRHKITKRGQNVTFRCDPISEHNRLYWYRQTLGQGPEFLTYFQNEAQLEKSRLLSDRFSAERPKGSFSTLEIQRTEQGDSAMYLCASSWSGTAQGNTIYFGEGSWLTVV.

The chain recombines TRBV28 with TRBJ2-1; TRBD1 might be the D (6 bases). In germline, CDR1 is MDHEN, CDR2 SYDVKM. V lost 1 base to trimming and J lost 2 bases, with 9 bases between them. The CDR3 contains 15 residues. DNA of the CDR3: TGTGCCAGCAGTTTATCAGGGACACCCTACAATGAGCAGTTCTTC. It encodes CASSLSGTPYNEQFF.

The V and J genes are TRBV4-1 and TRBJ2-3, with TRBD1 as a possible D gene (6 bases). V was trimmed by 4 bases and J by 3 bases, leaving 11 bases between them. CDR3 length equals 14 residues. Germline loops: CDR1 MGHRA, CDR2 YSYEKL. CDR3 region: CASSPRGSTDTQYF. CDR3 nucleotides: TGCGCCAGCAGCCCGAGGGGGTCTACAGATACGCAGTATTTT.

CDR3 loop: CASSFRDSLNTEAFF. The DNA for the CDR3 is TGTGCCAGTAGTTTCCGGGACAGCTTGAACACTGAAGCTTTCTTT. V gene TRBV19 combines with J gene TRBJ1-1; 7 bases fit TRBD1. The CDR3 contains 15 residues. The junction had 6 bases not matched to a gene; V was cut back by 5 bases and J by 0 bases. From germline, CDR1 is LNHDA and CDR2 SQIVND (reference sequence).

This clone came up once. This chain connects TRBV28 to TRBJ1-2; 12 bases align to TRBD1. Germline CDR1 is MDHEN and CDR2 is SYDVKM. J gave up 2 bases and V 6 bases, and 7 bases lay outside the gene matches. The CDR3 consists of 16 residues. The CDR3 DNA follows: TGTGCCAGCAGCCGGGACAGGGGGCAATGGAACTATGGCTACACCTTC. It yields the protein CASSRDRGQWNYGYTF.

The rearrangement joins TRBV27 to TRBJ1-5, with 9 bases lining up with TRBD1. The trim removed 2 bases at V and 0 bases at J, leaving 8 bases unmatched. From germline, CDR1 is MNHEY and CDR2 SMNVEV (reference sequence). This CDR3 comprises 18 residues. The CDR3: CASSLLGQGSYSNQPQHF. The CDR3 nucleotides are TGTGCCAGCAGTTTACTAGGACAGGGGTCTTATAGCAATCAGCCCCAGCATTTT.

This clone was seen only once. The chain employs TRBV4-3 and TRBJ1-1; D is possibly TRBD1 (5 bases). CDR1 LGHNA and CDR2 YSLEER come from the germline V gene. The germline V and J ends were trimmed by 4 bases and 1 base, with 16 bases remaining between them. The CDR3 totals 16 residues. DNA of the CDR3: TGCGCCAGCAGCCGGAGAAGGGGTCTAAAGAACACTGAAGCTTTCTTT. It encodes CASSRRRGLKNTEAFF.

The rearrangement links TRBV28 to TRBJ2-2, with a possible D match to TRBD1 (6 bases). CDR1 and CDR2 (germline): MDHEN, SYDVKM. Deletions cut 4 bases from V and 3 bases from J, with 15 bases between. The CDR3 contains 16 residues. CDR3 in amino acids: CASSYYRVSDTGELFF. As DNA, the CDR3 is TGTGCCAGCAGTTATTACAGGGTTTCGGACACCGGGGAGCTGTTTTTT.

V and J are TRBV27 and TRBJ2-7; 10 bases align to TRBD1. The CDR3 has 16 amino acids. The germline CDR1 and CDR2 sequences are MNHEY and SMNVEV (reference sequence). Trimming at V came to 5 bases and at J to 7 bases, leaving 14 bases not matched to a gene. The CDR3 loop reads CASSPKGGQGPEEQYV. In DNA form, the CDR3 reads TGTGCCAGCAGTCCCAAAGGGGGACAGGGGCCAGAGGAGCAGTACGTC.

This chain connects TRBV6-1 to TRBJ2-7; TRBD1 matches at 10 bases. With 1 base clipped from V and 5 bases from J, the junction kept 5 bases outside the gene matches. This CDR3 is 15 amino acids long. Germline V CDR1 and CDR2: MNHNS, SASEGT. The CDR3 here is CASSEEGTGAHEQYV. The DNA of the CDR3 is TGTGCCAGCAGTGAAGAAGGGACAGGGGCCCACGAGCAGTACGTC.